This T cell receptor (beta chain) was retrieved from a study of beta chain features in type 1 diabetes. Broader study findings: Researchers report that Type 1 diabetes patients had moderately but significantly shorter TCRB CDR3s across all four CD4+ subsets. Patients and controls would share equally any PCR tilt toward shorter templates.

This clone occurred a few times. The antigen is not known. The sequenced template was cDNA made from the entire isolated RNA. Regulatory, naive and central memory T cell samples averaged around 3.9 million reads. Sequencing used immunoSEQ multiplex PCR; TCRdb keeps in-frame clones, though not all of them. The top ten clones hold 0.035% to 0.04% of a sample with hundreds of thousands of clones, over 11% of them seen once. What was sequenced was naive CD4+ T cells from blood. This receptor was taken from a man between 25 and 39 years old in good health.

This CDR3 reads CASSVGDRVVYGYTF. CDR3 sequence (DNA): TGTGCCAGCAGTGTGGGGGACAGGGTGGTCTATGGCTACACCTTC. The V gene is TRBV2, the J gene TRBJ1-2; 9 nucleotides match TRBD1. V dropped 4 bases and J dropped 4; count of bases not matched to a gene: 7. The CDR3 runs to 15 residues. Germline assignment: CDR1 SNHLY and CDR2 FYNNEI.